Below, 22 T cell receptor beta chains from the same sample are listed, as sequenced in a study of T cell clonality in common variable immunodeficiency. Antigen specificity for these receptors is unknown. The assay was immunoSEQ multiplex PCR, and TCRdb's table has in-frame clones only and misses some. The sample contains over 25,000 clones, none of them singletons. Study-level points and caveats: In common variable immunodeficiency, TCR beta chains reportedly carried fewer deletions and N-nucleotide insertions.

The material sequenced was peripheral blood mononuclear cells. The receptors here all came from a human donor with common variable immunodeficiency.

CDR3 residues: CASSSPTGGLTEAFF. The part of the CDR3 DNA that was read is TGTGCCAGCAGCTCCCCAACAGGGGGCCTGACTGAA. This rearrangement joins TRBV7-9 to TRBJ1-1; 9 nucleotides agree with TRBD1. The read ends 3 residues before the CDR3 terminus; that terminus is restored from the germline J gene. The CDR3 totals 15 residues. Germline V lookup: CDR1 SEHNR, CDR2 FQNEAQ (reference sequence). Trimming at V came to 4 bases and at J to 5 bases, leaving 8 bases not matched to a gene. Complete variable domain (other parts from reference TRBV7-9 and TRBJ1-1): DTGVSQNPRHKITKRGQNVTFRCDPISEHNRLYWYRQTLGQGPEFLTYFQNEAQLEKSRLLSDRFSAERPKGSFSTLEIQRTEQGDSAMYLCASSSPTGGLTEAFFGQGTRLTVV.

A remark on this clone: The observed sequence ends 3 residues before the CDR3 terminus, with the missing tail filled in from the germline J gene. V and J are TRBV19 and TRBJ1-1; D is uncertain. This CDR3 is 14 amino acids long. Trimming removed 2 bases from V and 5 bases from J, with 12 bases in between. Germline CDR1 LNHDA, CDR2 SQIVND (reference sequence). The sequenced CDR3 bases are TGTGCCAGTAGTATATTCGGTCGAGGGACTGAA. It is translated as CASSIFGRGTE. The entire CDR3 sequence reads CASSIFGRGTEAFF.

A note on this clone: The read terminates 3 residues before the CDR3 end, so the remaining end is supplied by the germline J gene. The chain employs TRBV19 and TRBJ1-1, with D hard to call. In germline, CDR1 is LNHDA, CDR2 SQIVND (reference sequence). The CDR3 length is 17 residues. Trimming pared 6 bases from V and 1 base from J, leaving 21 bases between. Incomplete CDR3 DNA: TGTGCCAGTAGCGTAATTCAAAGACGTACAGCGAACACTGAA. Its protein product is CASSVIQRRTANTE. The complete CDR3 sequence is CASSVIQRRTANTEAFF.

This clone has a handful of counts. CDR3 sequence reads: CASSPGTPDTGELFF. The CDR3 DNA, read in part, is TGTGCCAGCTCACCCGGGACACCAGACACCGGGGAG. V and J are TRBV18 and TRBJ2-2, with D possibly being TRBD1 (6 bases). Coverage ceases 3 residues before the CDR3 finishes, and the germline J gene fills in the end. From germline, CDR1 is KGHSH and CDR2 LQKENI. The CDR3 is made up of 15 amino acids. The ends were cut back, 3 bases at V and 3 bases at J, with 11 bases in the middle.

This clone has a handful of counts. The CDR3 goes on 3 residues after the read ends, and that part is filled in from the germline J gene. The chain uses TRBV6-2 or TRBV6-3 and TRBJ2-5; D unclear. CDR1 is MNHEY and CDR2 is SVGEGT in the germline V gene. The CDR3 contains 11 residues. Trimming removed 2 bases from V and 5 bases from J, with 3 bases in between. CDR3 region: CASSYGETQYF. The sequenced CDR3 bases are TGTGCCAGCAGTTACGGCGAGACC.

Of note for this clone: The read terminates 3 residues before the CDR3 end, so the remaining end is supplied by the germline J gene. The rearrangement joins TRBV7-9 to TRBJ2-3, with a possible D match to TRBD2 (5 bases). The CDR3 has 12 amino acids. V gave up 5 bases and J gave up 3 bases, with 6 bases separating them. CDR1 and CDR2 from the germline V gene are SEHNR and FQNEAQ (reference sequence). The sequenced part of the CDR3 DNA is TGTGCCAGCAGCCGCGGGACAGATACG. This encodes CASSRGTDT. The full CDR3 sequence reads CASSRGTDTQYF. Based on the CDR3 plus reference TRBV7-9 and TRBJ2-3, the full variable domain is DTGVSQNPRHKITKRGQNVTFRCDPISEHNRLYWYRQTLGQGPEFLTYFQNEAQLEKSRLLSDRFSAERPKGSFSTLEIQRTEQGDSAMYLCASSRGTDTQYFGPGTRLTVL.

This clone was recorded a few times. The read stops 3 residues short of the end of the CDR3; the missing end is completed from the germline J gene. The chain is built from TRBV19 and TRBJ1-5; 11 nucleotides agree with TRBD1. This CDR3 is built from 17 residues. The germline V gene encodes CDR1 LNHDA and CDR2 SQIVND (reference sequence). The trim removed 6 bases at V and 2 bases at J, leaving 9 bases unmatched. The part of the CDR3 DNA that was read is TGTGCCAGTAGGGGCATGGACAGGGGGCTTCGCAATCAGCCC. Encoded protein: CASRGMDRGLRNQP. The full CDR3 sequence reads CASRGMDRGLRNQPQHF.

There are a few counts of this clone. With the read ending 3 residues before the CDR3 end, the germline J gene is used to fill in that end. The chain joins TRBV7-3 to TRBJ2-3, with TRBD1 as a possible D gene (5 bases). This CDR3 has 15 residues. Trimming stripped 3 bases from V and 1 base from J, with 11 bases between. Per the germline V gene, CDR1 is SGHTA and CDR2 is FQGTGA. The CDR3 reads CASSFLGQGTDTQYF. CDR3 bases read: TGTGCCAGCAGCTTTCTAGGACAAGGCACAGATACG.

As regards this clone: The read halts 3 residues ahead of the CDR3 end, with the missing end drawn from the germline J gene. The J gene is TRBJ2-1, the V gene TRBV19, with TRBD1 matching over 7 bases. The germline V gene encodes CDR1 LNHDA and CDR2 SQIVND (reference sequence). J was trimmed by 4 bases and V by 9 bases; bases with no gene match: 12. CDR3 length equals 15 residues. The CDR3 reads CASKPGQLLYNEQFF. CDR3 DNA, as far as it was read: TGTGCCAGCAAACCGGGACAGCTCCTTTACAATGAG.

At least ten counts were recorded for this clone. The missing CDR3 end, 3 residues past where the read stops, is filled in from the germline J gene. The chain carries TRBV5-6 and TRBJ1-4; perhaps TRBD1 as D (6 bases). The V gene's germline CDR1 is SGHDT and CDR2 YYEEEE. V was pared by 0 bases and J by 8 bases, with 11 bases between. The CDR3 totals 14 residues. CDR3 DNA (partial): TGTGCCAGCAGCTTGGTAGGGGGAGGAGAAAAA. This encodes CASSLVGGGEK. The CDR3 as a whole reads CASSLVGGGEKLFF. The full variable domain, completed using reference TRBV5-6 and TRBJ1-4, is DAGVTQSPTHLIKTRGQQVTLRCSPKSGHDTVSWYQQALGQGPQFIFQYYEEEERQRGNFPDRFSGHQFPNYSSELNVNALLLGDSALYLCASSLVGGGEKLFFGSGTQLSVL.

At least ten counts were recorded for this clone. CDR3 sequence reads: CASGGQPDTQYF. The part of the CDR3 DNA that was read is TGTGCCAGCGGGGGACAGCCAGATACG. V gene TRBV2 combines with J gene TRBJ2-3; 7 nucleotides align to TRBD1. The CDR3 end is not reached by the read, which stops 3 residues before it; the germline J gene fills it in. The V segment lost 8 bases and the J segment 4 bases; nucleotides outside the gene matches: 3. This CDR3 is built from 12 residues. The germline gives CDR1 SNHLY, CDR2 FYNNEI.

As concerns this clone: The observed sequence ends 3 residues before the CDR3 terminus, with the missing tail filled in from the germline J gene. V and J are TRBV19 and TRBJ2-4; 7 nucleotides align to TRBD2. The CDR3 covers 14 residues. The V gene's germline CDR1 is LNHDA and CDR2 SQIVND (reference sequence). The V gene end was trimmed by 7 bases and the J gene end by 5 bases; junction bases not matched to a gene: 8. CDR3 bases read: TGTGCCAGTAAGGCGTCGGGGAGGGAAAACATT. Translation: CASKASGRENI. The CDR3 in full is CASKASGRENIQYF.

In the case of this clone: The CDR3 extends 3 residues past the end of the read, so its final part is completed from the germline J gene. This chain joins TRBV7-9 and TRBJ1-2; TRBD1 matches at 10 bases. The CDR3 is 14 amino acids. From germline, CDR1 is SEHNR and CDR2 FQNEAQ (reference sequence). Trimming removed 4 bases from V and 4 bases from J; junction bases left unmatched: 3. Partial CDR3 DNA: TGTGCCAGCAGCTCACGGGACAGGGGCTATGGC. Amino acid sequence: CASSSRDRGYG. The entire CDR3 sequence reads CASSSRDRGYGYTF.

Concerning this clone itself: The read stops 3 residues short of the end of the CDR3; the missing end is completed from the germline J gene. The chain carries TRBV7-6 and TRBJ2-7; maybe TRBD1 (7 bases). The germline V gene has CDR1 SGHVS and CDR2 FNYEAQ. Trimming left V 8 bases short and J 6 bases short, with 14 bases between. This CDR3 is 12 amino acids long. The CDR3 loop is CASGTQGGEQYF. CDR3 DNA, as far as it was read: TGTGCCAGCGGCACCCAGGGGGGCGAG.

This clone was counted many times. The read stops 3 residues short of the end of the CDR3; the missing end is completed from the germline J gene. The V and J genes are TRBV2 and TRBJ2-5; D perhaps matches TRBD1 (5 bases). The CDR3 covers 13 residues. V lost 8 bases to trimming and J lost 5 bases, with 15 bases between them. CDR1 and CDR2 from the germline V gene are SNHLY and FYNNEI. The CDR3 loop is CASQLQGMETQYF. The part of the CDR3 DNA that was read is TGTGCCAGCCAACTTCAGGGTATGGAGACC.

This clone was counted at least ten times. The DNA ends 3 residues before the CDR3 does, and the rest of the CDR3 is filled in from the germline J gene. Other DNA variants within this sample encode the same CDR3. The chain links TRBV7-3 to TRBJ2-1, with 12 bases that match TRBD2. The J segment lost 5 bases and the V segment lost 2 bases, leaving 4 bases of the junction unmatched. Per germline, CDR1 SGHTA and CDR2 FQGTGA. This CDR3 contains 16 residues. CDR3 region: CASSLGTSGGHNEQFF. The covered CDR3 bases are TGTGCCAGCAGCTTAGGCACTAGCGGGGGGCACAATGAG.

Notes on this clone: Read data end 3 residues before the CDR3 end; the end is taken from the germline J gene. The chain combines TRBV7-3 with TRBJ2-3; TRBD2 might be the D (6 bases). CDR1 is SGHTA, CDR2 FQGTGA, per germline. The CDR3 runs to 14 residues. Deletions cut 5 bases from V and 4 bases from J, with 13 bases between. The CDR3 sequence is CASSPALAADTQYF. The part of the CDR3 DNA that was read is TGTGCCAGCAGCCCAGCACTAGCAGCAGATACG.

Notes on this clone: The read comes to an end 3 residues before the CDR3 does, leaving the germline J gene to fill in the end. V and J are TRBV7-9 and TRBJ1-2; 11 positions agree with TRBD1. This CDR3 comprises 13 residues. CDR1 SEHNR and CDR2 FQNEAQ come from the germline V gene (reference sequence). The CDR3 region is CASSTGQGEGYTF. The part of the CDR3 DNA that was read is TGTGCCAGCAGCACGGGACAGGGGGAGGGC.

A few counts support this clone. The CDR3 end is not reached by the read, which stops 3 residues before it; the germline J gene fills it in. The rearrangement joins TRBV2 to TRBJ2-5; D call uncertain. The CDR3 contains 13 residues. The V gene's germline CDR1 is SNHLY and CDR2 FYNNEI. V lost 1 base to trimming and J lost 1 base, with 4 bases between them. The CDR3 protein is CASSEGGQETQYF. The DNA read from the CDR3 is TGTGCCAGCAGTGAAGGCGGCCAAGAGACC. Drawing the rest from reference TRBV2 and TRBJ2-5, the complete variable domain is EPEVTQTPSHQVTQMGQEVILRCVPISNHLYFYWYRQILGQKVEFLVSFYNNEISEKSEIFDDQFSVERPDGSNFTLKIRSTKLEDSAMYFCASSEGGQETQYFGPGTRLLVL.

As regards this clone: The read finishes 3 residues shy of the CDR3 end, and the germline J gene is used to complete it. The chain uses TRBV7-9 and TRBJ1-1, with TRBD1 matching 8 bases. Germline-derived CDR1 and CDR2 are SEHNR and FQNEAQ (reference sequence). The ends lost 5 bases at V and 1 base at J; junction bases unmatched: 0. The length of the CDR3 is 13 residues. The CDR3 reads CASSDRGNTEAFF. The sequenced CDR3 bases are TGTGCCAGCAGCGACAGGGGGAACACTGAA.

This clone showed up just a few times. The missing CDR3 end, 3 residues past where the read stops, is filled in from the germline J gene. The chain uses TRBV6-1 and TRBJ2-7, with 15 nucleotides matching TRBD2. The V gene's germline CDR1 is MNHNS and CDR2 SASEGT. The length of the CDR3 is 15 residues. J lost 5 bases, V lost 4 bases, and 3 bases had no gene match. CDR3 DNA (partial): TGTGCCAGCAGTGGGACTAGCGGGGGGGCCAACGAG. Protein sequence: CASSGTSGGANE. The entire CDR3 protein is CASSGTSGGANEQYF.

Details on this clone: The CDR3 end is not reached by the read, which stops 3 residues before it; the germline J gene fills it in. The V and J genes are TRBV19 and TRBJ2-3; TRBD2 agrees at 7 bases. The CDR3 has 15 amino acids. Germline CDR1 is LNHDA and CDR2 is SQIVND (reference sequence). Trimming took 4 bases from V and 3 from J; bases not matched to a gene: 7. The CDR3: CASSRGTAGTDTQYF. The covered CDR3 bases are TGTGCCAGTAGTAGGGGCACAGCGGGGACAGATACG.